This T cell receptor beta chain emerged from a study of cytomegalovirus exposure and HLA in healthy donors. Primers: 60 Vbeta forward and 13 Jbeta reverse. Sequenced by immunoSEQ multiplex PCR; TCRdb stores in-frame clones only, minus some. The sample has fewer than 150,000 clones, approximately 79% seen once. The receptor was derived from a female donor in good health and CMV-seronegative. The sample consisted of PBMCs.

CDR3: CASSEGGGLAGYNEQFF. In DNA form, the CDR3 reads TGTGCCAGCAGTGAAGGGGGCGGACTAGCGGGATACAATGAGCAGTTCTTC. V usage is TRBV6-1 and J usage is TRBJ2-1, with 12 positions matching TRBD2. The CDR3 runs to 17 residues. CDR1 MNHNS and CDR2 SASEGT come from the germline V gene. V lost 1 base to trimming and J lost 4 bases; unmatched junction nucleotides: 5.